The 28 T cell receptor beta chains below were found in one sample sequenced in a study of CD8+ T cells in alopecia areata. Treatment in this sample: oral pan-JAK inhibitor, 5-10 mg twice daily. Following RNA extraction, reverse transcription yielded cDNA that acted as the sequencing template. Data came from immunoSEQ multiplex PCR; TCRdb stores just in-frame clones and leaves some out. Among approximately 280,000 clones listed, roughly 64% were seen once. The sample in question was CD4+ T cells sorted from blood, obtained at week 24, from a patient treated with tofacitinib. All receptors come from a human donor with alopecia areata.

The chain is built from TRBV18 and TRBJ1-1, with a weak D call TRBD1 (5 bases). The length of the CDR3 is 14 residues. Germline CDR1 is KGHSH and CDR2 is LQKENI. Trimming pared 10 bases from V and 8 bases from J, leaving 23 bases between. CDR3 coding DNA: TGTGCCACCTCCACGGGCGGCGGGGGGAGAGAAGCTTTCTTT. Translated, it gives CATSTGGGGREAFF.

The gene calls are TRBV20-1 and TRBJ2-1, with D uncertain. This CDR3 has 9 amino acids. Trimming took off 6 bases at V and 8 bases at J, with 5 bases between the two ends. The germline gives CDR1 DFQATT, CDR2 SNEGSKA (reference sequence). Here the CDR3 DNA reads TGCAGTGCCGGCGATGAGCAGTTCTTC. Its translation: CSAGDEQFF.

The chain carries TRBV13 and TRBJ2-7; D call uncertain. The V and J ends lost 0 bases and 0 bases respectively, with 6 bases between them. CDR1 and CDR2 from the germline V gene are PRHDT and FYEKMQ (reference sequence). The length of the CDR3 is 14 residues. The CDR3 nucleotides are TGTGCCAGCAGCTTAGGGCGCTACTCCTACGAGCAGTACTTC. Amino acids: CASSLGRYSYEQYF.

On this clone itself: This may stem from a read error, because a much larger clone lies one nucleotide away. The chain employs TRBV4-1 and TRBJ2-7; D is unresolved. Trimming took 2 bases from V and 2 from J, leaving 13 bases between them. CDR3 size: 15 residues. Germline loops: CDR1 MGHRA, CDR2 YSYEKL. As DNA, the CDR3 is TGCGCCAGCAGCCAATTCCCCGACGGCCCCTACGAGCAGTACTTC. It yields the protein CASSQFPDGPYEQYF.

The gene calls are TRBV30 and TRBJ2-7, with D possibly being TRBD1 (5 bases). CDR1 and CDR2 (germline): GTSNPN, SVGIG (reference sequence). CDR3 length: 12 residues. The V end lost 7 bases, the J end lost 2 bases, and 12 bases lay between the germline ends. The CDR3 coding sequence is TGTGCCTCAAAGACAGCCCCCTACGAGCAGTACTTC. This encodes CASKTAPYEQYF. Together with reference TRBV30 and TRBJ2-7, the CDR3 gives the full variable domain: SQTIHQWPATLVQPVGSPLSLECTVEGTSNPNLYWYRQAAGRGLQLLFYSVGIGQISSEVPQNLSASRPQDRQFILSSKKLLLSDSGFYLCASKTAPYEQYFGPGTRLTVT.

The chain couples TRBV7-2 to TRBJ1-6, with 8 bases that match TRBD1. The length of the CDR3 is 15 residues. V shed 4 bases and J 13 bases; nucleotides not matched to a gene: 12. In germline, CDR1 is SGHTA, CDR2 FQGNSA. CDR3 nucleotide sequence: TGTGCCAGCAGCTCCGGGACAGGTCCTCCGAAGCCCCTCCACTTT. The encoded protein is CASSSGTGPPKPLHF. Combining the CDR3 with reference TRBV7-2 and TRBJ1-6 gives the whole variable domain GAGVSQSPSNKVTEKGKDVELRCDPISGHTALYWYRQSLGQGLEFLIYFQGNSAPDKSGLPSDRFSAERTGGSVSTLTIQRTQQEDSAVYLCASSSGTGPPKPLHFGNGTRLTVT.

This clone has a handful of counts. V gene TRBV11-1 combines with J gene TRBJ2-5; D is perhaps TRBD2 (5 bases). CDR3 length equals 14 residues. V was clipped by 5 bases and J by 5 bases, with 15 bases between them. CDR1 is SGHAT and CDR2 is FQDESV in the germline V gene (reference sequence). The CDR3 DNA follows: TGTGCCAGCAGCATGGACGCCCGAGGGGAGACCCAGTACTTC. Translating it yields CASSMDARGETQYF.

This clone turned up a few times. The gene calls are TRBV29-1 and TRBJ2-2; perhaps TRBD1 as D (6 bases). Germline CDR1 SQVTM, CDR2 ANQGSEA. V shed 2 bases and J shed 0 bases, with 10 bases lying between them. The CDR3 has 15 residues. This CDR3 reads CSVEINRANTGELFF. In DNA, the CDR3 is TGCAGCGTTGAAATAAACAGGGCGAACACCGGGGAGCTGTTTTTT.

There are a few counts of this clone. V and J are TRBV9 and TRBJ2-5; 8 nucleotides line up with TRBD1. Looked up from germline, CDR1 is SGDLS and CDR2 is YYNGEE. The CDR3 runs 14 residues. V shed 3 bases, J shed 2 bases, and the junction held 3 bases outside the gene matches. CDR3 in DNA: TGTGCCAGCAGCGGACGGACAGGGCAAGAGACCCAGTACTTC. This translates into CASSGRTGQETQYF.

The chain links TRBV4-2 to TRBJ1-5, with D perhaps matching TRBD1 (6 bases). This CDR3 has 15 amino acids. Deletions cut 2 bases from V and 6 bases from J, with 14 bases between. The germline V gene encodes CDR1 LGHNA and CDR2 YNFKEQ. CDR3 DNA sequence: TGTGCCAGCAGCCAACAGACAGGATCGGGTCAGCCCCAGCATTTT. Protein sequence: CASSQQTGSGQPQHF.

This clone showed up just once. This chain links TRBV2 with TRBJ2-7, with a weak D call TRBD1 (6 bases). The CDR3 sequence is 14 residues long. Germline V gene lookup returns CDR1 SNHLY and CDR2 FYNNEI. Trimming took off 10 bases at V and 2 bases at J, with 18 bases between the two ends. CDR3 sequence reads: CATTPGTLTYEQYF. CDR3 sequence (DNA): TGTGCCACCACTCCCGGGACACTTACCTACGAGCAGTACTTC. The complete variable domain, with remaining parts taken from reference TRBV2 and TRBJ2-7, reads EPEVTQTPSHQVTQMGQEVILRCVPISNHLYFYWYRQILGQKVEFLVSFYNNEISEKSEIFDDQFSVERPDGSNFTLKIRSTKLEDSAMYFCATTPGTLTYEQYFGPGTRLTVT.

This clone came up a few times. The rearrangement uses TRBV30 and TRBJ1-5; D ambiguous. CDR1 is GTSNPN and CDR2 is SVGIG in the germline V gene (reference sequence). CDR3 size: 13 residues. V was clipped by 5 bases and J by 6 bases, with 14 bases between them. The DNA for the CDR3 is TGTGCCTGGTCTTCCACCAACCCTCAGCCCCAGCATTTT. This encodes CAWSSTNPQPQHF.

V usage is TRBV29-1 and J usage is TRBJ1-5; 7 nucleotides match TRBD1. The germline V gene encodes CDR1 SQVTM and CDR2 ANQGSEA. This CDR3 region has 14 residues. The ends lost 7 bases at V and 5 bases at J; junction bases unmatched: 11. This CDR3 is CSATLGQPDQPQHF. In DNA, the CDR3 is TGCAGCGCGACTTTGGGACAGCCGGATCAGCCCCAGCATTTT.

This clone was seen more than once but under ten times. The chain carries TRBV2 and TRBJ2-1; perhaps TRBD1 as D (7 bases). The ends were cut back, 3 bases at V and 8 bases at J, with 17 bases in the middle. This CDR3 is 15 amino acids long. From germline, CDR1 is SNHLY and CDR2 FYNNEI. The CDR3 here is CASSDRQGGTDEQFF. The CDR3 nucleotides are TGTGCCAGCAGTGACCGTCAGGGGGGTACTGATGAGCAGTTCTTC.

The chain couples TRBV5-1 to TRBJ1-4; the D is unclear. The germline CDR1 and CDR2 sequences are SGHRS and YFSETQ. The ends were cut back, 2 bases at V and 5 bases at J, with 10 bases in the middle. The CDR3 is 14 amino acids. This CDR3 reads CASSFQFPNEKLFF. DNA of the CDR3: TGCGCCAGCAGCTTCCAGTTTCCAAATGAAAAACTGTTTTTT.

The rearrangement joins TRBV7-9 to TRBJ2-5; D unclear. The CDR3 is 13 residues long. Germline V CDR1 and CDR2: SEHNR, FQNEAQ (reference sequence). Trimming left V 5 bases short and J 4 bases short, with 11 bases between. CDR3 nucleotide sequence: TGTGCCAGCAGCGCGCAGGCCCGAGAGACCCAGTACTTC. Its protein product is CASSAQARETQYF.

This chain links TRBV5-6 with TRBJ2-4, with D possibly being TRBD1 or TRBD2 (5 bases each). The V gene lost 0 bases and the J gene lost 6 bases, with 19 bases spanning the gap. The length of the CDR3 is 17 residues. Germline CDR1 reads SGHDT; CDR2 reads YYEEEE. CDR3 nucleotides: TGTGCCAGCAGCTTGGGACCCGGGACCCCACTACGAAACATTCAGTACTTC. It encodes CASSLGPGTPLRNIQYF.

CDR3 in DNA: TGCGCCAGCAGCCAACCCCGACAGGGGACCTCCTACGAGCAGTACTTC. Protein: CASSQPRQGTSYEQYF. The chain joins TRBV4-1 to TRBJ2-7; TRBD1 aligns across 8 bases. The CDR3 contains 16 residues. The J segment lost 0 bases and the V segment lost 2 bases, leaving 6 bases of the junction unmatched. Germline values: CDR1 MGHRA, CDR2 YSYEKL.

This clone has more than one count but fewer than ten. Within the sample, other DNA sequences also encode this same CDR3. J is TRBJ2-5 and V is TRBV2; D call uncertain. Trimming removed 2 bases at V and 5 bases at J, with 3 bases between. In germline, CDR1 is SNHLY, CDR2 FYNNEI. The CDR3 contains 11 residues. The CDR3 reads CASSELETQYF. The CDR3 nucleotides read TGTGCCAGCAGTGAATTGGAGACCCAGTACTTC.

CDR3 bases: TGTGCCTGGAGTGTACGGGCGTTGTATCAGCCCCAGCATTTT. Amino acids: CAWSVRALYQPQHF. The chain has TRBV30 and TRBJ1-5, with D hard to call. Germline V gene sequence: CDR1 GTSNPN, CDR2 SVGIG (reference sequence). CDR3 length equals 14 residues. V was shortened by 0 bases and J by 5 bases, with 11 bases between the two germline ends.

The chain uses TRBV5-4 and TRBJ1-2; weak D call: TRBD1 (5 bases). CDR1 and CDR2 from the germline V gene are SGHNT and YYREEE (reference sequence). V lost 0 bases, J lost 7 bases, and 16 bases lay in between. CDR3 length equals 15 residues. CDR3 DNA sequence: TGTGCCAGCAGCTTGGGGGGGACTGCCCATAGTGGCTACACCTTC. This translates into CASSLGGTAHSGYTF.

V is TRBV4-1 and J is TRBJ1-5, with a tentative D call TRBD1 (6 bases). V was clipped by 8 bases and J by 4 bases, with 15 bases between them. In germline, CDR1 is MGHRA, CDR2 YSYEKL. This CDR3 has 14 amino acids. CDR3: CASRLGGGNQPQHF. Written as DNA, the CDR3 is TGCGCCAGCCGGCTCGGAGGGGGAAATCAGCCCCAGCATTTT.

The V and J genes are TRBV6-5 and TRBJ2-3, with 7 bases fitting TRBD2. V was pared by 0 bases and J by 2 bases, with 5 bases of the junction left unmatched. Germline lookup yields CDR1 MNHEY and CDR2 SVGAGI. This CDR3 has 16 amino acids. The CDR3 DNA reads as TGTGCCAGCAGTTACTCCAGCGGGGCGTACACAGATACGCAGTATTTT. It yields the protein CASSYSSGAYTDTQYF.

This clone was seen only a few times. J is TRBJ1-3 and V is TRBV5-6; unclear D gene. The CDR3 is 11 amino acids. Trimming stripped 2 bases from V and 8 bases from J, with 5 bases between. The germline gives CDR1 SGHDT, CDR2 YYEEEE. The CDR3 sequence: CASSFDHTIYF. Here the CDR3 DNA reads TGTGCCAGCAGCTTCGACCACACCATATATTTT.

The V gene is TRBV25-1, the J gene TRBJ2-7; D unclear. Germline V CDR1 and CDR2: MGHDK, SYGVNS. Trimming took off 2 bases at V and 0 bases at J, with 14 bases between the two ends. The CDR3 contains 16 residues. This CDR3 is CASSEHKASGSYEQYF. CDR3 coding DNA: TGTGCCAGCAGTGAACATAAGGCTTCGGGCTCCTACGAGCAGTACTTC.

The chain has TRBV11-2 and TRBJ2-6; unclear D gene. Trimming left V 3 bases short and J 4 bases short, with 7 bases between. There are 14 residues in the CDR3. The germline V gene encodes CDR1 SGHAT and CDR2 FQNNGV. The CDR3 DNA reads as TGTGCCAGCAGCTTTCGGTCCGGGGCCAACGTCCTGACTTTC. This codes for CASSFRSGANVLTF.

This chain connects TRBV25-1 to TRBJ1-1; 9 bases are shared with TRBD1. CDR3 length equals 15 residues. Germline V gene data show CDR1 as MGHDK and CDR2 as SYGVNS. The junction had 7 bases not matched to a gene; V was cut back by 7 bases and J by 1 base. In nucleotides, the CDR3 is TGTGCCAGCACGGACAGGGGATTTGGGAACACTGAAGCTTTCTTT. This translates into CASTDRGFGNTEAFF.

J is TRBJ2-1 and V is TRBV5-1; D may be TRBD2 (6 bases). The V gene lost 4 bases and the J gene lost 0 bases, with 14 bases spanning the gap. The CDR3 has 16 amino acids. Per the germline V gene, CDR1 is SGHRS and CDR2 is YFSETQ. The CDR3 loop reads CASSTGGRSSYNEQFF. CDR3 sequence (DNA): TGCGCCAGCAGCACCGGGGGTCGGAGCTCCTACAATGAGCAGTTCTTC.